One and the same sample provided the 7 T cell receptor beta chains below, sequenced in a study of regulatory T cells in long-lasting Graves disease. Described time point: persistent/refractory GD, antithyroid drugs over 5 years with positive TRAb. Generation of the TCR library employed RNA extracted from PBMCs. Through Arm-PCR of CDR3 regions and iRepertoire HTBI primers, TCR beta libraries were built. In TCRdb, the multiplex PCR reads were re-called with MiXCR into one record per CDR3 protein. This sample yields 450,000 or so distinct CDR3 sequences, of which 20% to 25% are seen a single time; over 10% belongs to the top ten. The source was peripheral blood mononuclear cells (PBMCs), collected when the disease was refractory, from a patient treated with antithyroid drugs. The receptor set was obtained from a female donor with Graves disease.

This clonotype came up many times. The V call is TRBV12-3 or TRBV12-4, the J call TRBJ1-2; D is unresolved. The V end lost 8 bases, the J end lost 3 bases, and 10 bases lay between the germline ends. The CDR3 runs 12 residues. CDR3 protein: CASHTEDYGYTF. In DNA form, the CDR3 reads TGTGCCAGCCACACAGAGGACTATGGCTACACCTTC.

In its sample, this clonotype was seen a few times. This chain connects TRBV27 to TRBJ2-1; D not certain. The CDR3 is made up of 13 amino acids. V lost 5 bases and J 0 bases, leaving 5 bases between the germline ends. Germline V lookup: CDR1 MNHEY, CDR2 SMNVEV (reference sequence). The CDR3, as DNA: TGTGCCAGCAGTGTACTCTCCTACAATGAGCAGTTCTTC. Translation gives CASSVLSYNEQFF.

This clonotype appeared many times. The chain has TRBV12-3 or TRBV12-4 and TRBJ2-5; 9 bases agree with TRBD2. Germline trimming cut 5 bases from V and 4 bases from J; bases unmatched to any gene: 8. CDR3 length: 15 residues. The DNA of the CDR3 is TGTGCCAGCAGTGCTCTAGCGGGGACGGTAGAGACCCAGTACTTC. This codes for CASSALAGTVETQYF.

This clonotype has more than one count but fewer than ten. Written as DNA, the CDR3 is TGTGCCAGCAGCCTCAGAGGACGGACCAGTACGAACACCGGGGAGCTGTTTTTT. Its protein product is CASSLRGRTSTNTGELFF. The chain joins TRBV14 to TRBJ2-2; D gene uncertain. The germline V and J ends were trimmed by 4 bases and 0 bases, with 18 bases remaining between them. CDR3 length: 18 residues. Germline V gene lookup returns CDR1 SGHDN and CDR2 FVKESK.

In the case of this clonotype: Given a much more abundant clone one base away, this may be a read error. J is TRBJ1-2 and V is TRBV12-3 or TRBV12-4, with no clear D. The CDR3 is made up of 13 amino acids. CDR3 sequence reads: CASSPTSGSGYAF. Written as DNA, the CDR3 is TGTGCCAGCAGTCCCACATCCGGGTCTGGCTACGCCTTC.

This clonotype was picked up a small number of times. The CDR3 does not close with the conserved phenylalanine or tryptophan, likely indicating a read error. The rearrangement uses TRBV5-1 and TRBJ2-7; no reliable D call. V lost 0 bases to trimming and J lost 6 bases, with 7 bases between them. The CDR3 length is 12 residues. Germline values: CDR1 SGHRS, CDR2 YFSETQ. In DNA form, the CDR3 reads TGCGCCAGCAGCTTGGTTGGTAGCGAGCAGTACTCC. It encodes CASSLVGSEQYS.

Concerning this clonotype: This sequence may be a read error, since a much larger clone differs from it by one base. V usage is TRBV12-5 and J usage is TRBJ2-7; D ambiguous. The germline V gene has CDR1 LGHNT and CDR2 FRNRAP. V lost 4 bases, J lost 7 bases, and 8 bases lay in between. The CDR3 runs 11 residues. This CDR3 is CASGSTPEQYF. For the CDR3, the DNA is TGTGCTAGTGGTTCGACCCCAGAGCAGTACTTC.